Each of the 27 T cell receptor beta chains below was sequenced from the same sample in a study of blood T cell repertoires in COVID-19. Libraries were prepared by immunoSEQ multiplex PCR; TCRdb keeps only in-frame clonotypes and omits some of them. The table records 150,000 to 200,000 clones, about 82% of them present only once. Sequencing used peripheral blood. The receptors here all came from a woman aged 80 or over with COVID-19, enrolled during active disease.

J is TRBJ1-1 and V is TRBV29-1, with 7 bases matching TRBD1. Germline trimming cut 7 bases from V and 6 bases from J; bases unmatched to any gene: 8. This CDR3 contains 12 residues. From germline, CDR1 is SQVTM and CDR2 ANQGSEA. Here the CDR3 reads CSGEAGGAEAFF. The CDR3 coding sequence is TGCAGCGGGGAGGCAGGGGGAGCTGAAGCTTTCTTT.

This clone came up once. The CDR3 coding sequence is TGTGCCACCCGGACAGGTAGCTCCTATAATTCACCCCTCCACTTT. This translates into CATRTGSSYNSPLHF. The chain joins TRBV19 to TRBJ1-6; TRBD1 matches 7 bases. Trimming took 10 bases from V and 0 from J; bases not matched to a gene: 6. Germline CDR1 is LNHDA and CDR2 is SQIVND (reference sequence). The CDR3 loop spans 15 amino acids.

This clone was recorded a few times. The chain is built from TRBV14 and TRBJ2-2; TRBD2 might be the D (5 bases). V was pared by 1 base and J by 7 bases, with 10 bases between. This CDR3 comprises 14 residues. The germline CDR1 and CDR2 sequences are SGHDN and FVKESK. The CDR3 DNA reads TGTGCCAGCAGCCAAGTCCGGGGAATCGGGGAGCTGTTTTTT. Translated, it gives CASSQVRGIGELFF.

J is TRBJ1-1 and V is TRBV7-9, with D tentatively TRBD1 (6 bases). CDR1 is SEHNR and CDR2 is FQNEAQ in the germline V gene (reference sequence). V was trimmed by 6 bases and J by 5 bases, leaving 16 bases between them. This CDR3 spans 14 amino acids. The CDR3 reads CASRPQGSVTEAFF. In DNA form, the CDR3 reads TGTGCCAGCAGACCCCAGGGGTCGGTTACTGAAGCTTTCTTT.

The CDR3 here is CASSQVAGRQYF. For the CDR3, the DNA is TGTGCCAGCAGCCAAGTAGCGGGAAGGCAGTATTTT. The chain links TRBV3-1 (or the pseudogene TRBV3-2) to TRBJ2-3, with 8 bases aligning to TRBD2. Germline assignment: CDR1 LGHDT and CDR2 YNNKEL (reference sequence). Losses at the gene ends were 1 base for V and 11 bases for J; bases not matched to a gene: 2. This CDR3 spans 12 amino acids.

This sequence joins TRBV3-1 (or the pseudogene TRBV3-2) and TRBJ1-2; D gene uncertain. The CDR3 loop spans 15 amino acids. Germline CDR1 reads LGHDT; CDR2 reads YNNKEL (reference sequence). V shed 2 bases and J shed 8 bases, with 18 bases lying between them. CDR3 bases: TGTGCCAGCAGCCAACCGACCCTCCCCTCGAGGGGCTACACCTTC. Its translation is CASSQPTLPSRGYTF.

CDR3 loop: CASRPDRSYEQYF. The CDR3 coding sequence is TGTGCCAGCAGGCCGGACAGGTCCTACGAGCAGTACTTC. The V and J genes are TRBV28 and TRBJ2-7; 7 positions match TRBD1. CDR1 and CDR2 from the germline V gene are MDHEN and SYDVKM. V was pared by 6 bases and J by 1 base, with 3 bases of the junction left unmatched. CDR3 length equals 13 residues.

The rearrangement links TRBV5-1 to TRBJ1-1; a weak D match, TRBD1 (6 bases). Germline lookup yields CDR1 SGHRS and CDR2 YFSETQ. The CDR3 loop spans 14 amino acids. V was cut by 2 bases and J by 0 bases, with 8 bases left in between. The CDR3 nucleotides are TGCGCCAGCAGCTTCGGACAGATGAACACTGAAGCTTTCTTT. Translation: CASSFGQMNTEAFF. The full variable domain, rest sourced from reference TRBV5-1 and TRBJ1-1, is KAGVTQTPRYLIKTRGQQVTLSCSPISGHRSVSWYQQTPGQGLQFLFEYFSETQRNKGNFPGRFSGRQFSNSRSEMNVSTLELGDSALYLCASSFGQMNTEAFFGQGTRLTVV.

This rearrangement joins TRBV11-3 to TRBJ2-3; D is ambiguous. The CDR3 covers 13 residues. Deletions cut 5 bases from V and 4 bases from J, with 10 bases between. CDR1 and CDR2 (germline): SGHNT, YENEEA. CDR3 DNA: TGTGCCAGCAGCGTCTCAGAGGCAGATACGCAGTATTTT. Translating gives CASSVSEADTQYF.

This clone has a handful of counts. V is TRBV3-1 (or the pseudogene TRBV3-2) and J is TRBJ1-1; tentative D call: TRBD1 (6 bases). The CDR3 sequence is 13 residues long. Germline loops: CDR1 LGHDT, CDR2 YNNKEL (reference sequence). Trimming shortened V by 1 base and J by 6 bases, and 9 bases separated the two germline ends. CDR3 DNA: TGTGCCAGCAGCCAAGGGGCAGGGGCTGAAGCTTTCTTT. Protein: CASSQGAGAEAFF.

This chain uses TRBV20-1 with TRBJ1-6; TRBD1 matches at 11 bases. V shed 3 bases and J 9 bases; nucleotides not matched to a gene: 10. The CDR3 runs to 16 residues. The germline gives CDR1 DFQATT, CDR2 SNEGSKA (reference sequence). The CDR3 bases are TGCAGTGCTAGTGATTCTCTGGGACAGGGGGTTTCACCCCTCCACTTT. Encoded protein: CSASDSLGQGVSPLHF.

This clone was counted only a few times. The CDR3 sequence is CASSSDRDSGNTIYF. Written as DNA, the CDR3 is TGTGCCAGCAGCTCGGACAGGGACTCTGGAAACACCATATATTTT. This chain uses TRBV7-9 with TRBJ1-3, with 8 bases identical to TRBD1. The J segment lost 0 bases and the V segment lost 4 bases, leaving 2 bases of the junction unmatched. This CDR3 spans 15 amino acids. CDR1 is SEHNR, CDR2 FQNEAQ, per germline (reference sequence).

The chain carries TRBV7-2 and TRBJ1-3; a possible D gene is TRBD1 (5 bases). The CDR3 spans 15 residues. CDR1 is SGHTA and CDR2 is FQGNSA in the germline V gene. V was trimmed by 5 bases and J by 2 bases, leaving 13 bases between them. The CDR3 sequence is CASSPERQTGNTIYF. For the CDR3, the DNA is TGTGCCAGCAGCCCCGAACGACAGACTGGAAACACCATATATTTT.

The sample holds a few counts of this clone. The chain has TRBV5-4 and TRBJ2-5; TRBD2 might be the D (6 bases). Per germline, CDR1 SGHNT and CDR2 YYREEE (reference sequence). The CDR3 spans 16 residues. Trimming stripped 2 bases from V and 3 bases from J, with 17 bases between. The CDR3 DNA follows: TGTGCCAGCAGCTTAGGATCACCGGGACTGGAAGAGACCCAGTACTTC. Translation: CASSLGSPGLEETQYF.

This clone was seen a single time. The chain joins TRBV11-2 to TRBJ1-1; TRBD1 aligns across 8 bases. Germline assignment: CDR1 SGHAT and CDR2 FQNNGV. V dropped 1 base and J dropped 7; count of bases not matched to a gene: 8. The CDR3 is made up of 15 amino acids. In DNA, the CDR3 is TGTGCCAGCAGCTTAGGTCCAGGGGGCGGCCGTGAAGCTTTCTTT. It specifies CASSLGPGGGREAFF.

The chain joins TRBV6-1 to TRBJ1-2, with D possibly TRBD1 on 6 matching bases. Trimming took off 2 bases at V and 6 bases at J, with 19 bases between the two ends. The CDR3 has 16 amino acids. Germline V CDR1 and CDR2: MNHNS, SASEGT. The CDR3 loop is CASSESPLQGVHGYTF. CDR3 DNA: TGTGCCAGCAGTGAATCCCCGTTACAGGGAGTTCATGGCTACACCTTC.

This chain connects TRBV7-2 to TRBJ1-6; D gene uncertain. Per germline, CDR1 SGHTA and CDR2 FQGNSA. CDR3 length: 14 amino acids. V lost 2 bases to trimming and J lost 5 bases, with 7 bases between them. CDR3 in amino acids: CASSLSPDNSPLHF. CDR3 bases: TGTGCCAGCAGCTTATCTCCTGATAATTCACCCCTCCACTTT.

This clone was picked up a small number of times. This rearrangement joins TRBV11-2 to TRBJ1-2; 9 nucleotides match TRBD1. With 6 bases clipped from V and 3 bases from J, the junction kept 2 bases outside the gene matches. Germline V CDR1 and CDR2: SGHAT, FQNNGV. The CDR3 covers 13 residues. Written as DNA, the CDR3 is TGTGCCAGCAGACAGGGGGCTGACTATGGCTACACCTTC. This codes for CASRQGADYGYTF. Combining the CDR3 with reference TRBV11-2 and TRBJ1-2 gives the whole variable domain EAGVAQSPRYKIIEKRQSVAFWCNPISGHATLYWYQQILGQGPKLLIQFQNNGVVDDSQLPKDRFSAERLKGVDSTLKIQPAKLEDSAVYLCASRQGADYGYTFGSGTRLTVV.

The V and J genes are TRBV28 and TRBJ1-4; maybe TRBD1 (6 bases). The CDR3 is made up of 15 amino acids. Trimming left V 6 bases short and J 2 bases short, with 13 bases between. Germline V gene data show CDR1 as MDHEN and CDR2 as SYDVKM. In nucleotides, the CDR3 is TGTGCCAGCAGCACCGTAACAGGGACTAATGAAAAACTGTTTTTT. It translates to CASSTVTGTNEKLFF. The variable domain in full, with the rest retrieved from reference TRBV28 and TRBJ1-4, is DVKVTQSSRYLVKRTGEKVFLECVQDMDHENMFWYRQDPGLGLRLIYFSYDVKMKEKGDIPEGYSVSREKKERFSLILESASTNQTSMYLCASSTVTGTNEKLFFGSGTQLSVL.

CDR3 sequence: CASRSGAPTDTQYF. CDR3 coding DNA: TGTGCCAGTAGGAGCGGGGCACCCACAGATACGCAGTATTTT. V and J are TRBV7-8 and TRBJ2-3, with 7 nucleotides matching TRBD2. Trimming at V came to 9 bases and at J to 2 bases, leaving 8 bases not matched to a gene. This CDR3 is built from 14 residues. Germline V lookup: CDR1 SGHVS, CDR2 FQNEAQ.

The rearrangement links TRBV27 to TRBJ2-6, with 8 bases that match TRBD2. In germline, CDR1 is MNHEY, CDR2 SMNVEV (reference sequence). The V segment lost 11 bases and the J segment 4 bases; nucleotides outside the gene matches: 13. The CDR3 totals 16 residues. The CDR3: CASGGGAVKGANVLTF. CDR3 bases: TGTGCCTCCGGGGGGGGCGCGGTGAAGGGGGCCAACGTCCTGACTTTC.

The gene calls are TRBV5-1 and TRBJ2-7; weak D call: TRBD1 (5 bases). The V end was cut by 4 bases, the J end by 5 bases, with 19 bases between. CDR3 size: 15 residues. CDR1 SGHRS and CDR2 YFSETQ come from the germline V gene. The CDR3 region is CASSLIGAAGHEQYF. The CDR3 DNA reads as TGCGCCAGCAGCCTTATTGGGGCAGCCGGTCACGAGCAGTACTTC. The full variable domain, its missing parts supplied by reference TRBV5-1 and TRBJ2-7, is KAGVTQTPRYLIKTRGQQVTLSCSPISGHRSVSWYQQTPGQGLQFLFEYFSETQRNKGNFPGRFSGRQFSNSRSEMNVSTLELGDSALYLCASSLIGAAGHEQYFGPGTRLTVT.

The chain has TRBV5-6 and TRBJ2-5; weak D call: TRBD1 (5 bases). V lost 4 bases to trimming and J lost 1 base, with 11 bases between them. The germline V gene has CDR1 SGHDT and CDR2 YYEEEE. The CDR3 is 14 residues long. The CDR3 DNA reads TGTGCCAGCAGCCTACAGGCCTCCCAAGAGACCCAGTACTTC. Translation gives CASSLQASQETQYF.

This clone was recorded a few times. In DNA, the CDR3 is TGCGCCAGCAGCCAAGATAACCTAGGCTATGGCTACACCTTC. It codes for CASSQDNLGYGYTF. V and J are TRBV4-1 and TRBJ1-2, with no clear D. The CDR3 loop spans 14 amino acids. Germline values: CDR1 MGHRA, CDR2 YSYEKL. The V end lost 0 bases, the J end lost 4 bases, and 9 bases lay between the germline ends.

The CDR3 sequence: CASSQVNTEAFF. In DNA form, the CDR3 reads TGCGCCAGCAGCCAAGTAAACACTGAAGCTTTCTTT. The chain couples TRBV4-1 to TRBJ1-1; D call uncertain. This CDR3 spans 12 amino acids. V dropped 1 base and J dropped 2 bases, with 2 bases sitting between them. Germline assignment: CDR1 MGHRA and CDR2 YSYEKL.

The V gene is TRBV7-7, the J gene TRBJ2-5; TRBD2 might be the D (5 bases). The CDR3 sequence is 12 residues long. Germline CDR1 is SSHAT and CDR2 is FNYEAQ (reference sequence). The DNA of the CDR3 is TGTGCTAGCGCACGGGAACAAGAGACCCAGTACTTC. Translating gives CASAREQETQYF. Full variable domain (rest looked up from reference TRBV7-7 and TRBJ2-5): GAGVSQSPRYKVTKRGQDVTLRCDPISSHATLYWYQQALGQGPEFLTYFNYEAQPDKSGLPSDRFSAERPEGSISTLTIQRTEQRDSAMYRCASAREQETQYFGPGTRLLVL.

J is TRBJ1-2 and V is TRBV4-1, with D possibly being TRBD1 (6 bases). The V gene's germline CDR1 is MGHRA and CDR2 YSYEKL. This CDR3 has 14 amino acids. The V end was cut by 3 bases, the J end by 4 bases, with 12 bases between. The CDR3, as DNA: TGCGCCAGCAGCCACTGGGGGCCCCCCTATGGCTACACCTTC. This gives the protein CASSHWGPPYGYTF.